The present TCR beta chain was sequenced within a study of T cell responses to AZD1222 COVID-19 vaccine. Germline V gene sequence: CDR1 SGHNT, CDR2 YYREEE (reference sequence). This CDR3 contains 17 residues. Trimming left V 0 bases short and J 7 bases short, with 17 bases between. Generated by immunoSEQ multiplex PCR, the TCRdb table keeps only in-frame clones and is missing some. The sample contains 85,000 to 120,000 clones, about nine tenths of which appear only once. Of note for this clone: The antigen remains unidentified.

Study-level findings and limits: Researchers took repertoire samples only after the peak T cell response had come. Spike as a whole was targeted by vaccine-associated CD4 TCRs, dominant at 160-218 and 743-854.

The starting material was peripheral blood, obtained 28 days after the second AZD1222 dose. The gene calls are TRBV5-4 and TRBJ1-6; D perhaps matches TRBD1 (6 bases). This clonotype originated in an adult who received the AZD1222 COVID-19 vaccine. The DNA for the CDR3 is TGTGCCAGCAGCTTGGTTTGGGGGGCAGGGACCAATTCACCCCTCCACTTT. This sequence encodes CASSLVWGAGTNSPLHF.